This T cell receptor (beta chain) was identified during a study of cytomegalovirus exposure and HLA in healthy donors. With 4 bases removed from V and 3 bases from J, the gap between germline ends came to 12 bases. CDR1 and CDR2 (germline): KGHSH, LQKENI. The CDR3 spans 14 residues. Use of 60 Vbeta and 13 Jbeta primers characterized the PCR. Using immunoSEQ multiplex PCR, the repertoire was profiled, and TCRdb retains in-frame clones only, with some absent. The sample yields 55,000 to 75,000 clones, around 73% seen once. This sequence originates from a girl under 18 in good health and CMV-seropositive. Sequencing used PBMCs. The V call is TRBV18, the J call TRBJ1-1; no firm D call. This CDR3 is CASSRVGGDTEAFF. In DNA, the CDR3 is TGTGCCAGCTCACGGGTCGGCGGGGACACTGAAGCTTTCTTT.